The sequence of this TCR beta chain was determined in a study of T cells in Graves' hyperthyroidism and ophthalmopathy (dated by TCRdb to the late 2010s). In the study overall: Peripheral blood was collected at initial diagnosis, before any treatment. To identify distinguishing TCR V-J signatures, a discovery cohort of about 95 patients was used, comprising roughly 45 with Graves' ophthalmopathy and 57 with stable Graves' hyperthyroidism. Whether ophthalmopathy could be predicted prospectively was tested in an independent validation cohort made up of roughly 20 hyperthyroidism patients plus 17 patients who later progressed to ophthalmopathy. The approximately 98 discovery patients were randomly divided into training and test sets at a 7:3 ratio. Thyroid tissue and blood T-cell repertoires from over 5 Graves' hyperthyroidism patients were also compared in the study. After blood sampling, hyperthyroidism patients were treated with methimazole at a starting dose of 30 mg daily, and ophthalmopathy patients were treated with high-dose intravenous methylprednisolone. The paper describes TCR Vbeta CDR3 sequencing of 140 or so peripheral blood samples, made up of 40 to 45 ophthalmopathy patients, 70 to 75 hyperthyroidism patients and around 17 progressor patients.

Amplification of TCR beta CDR3 regions was carried out from RNA transcripts. The first round of RT-PCR for the TCR CDR3 was performed with the HTBI primer set and the Qiagen OneStep RT-PCR kit. Libraries were constructed in a second round of multiplex PCR, after which size selection and purification were performed. Paired-end sequencing of the libraries was performed with 100 bp reads on an Illumina HiSeq2000. Concerning the study's data processing: SOAPnuke was used to process the raw data, with reads discarded if the reads contained adapters or uncalled bases, had a mean Phred below 15, or lacked an exact constant-primer or identifier match. COPE v1.2.5 was used to merge the high-quality paired reads, and each unique nucleotide sequence was defined as a clonotype. MiTCR v1.1 was used to align clonotypes to the IMGT TRBV, TRBD and TRBJ reference segments. The analysis included only V-J combinations with a frequency above 0.0001, which together covered roughly 99% of the repertoires. A TCS score was defined as the ratio of F50 (clonal expansion) to E x V (chaos), with BLOSUM62-based TCRdist applied between CDR3 peptides within each V-J. Welch's t-statistics and random forest reduced roughly 540 V-J features to roughly 13, which were used in a naive Bayes classifier (R e1071). TCRdb handled the public reads itself, with Q25 trimming in fastp and clone calling in MiXCR, and kept productive beta chains. Rows merge per CDR3 protein into single entries with the most common DNA and genes. TCRdb's processing, not the authors' own work, is the source of the V and J calls. This sample comprises about 560,000 distinct CDR3 sequences, 15% to 20% of them detected only once. In total, the top ten clones hold 15% to 20% of the sample.

Notes on this clonotype: What this receptor recognizes is not known. No base quality values were provided; no much bigger clone lies one nucleotide off.

What the research found in general, with its limitations: A 13 V-J signature model separated ophthalmopathy from stable hyperthyroidism, with just over 85% sensitivity and about 81% specificity in cross-validation and 80%/75% in testing. In validation, the model predicted progression to ophthalmopathy with just under 71% sensitivity and about 72% specificity, a median of 6.5 months before onset. Most expanded thyroid clonotypes (frequency above 0.001) were also detected in blood, suggesting blood repertoires may reflect thyroid immune responses. Sample size was not statistically predetermined, and investigators were not blinded to group allocation.

Graves' hyperthyroidism was defined as stable when no progression to ophthalmopathy occurred over 18 months of follow-up. Hyperthyroidism patients were newly diagnosed, had a disease duration of under 2 months, and were aged 18 to 65 years. Patients with uncontrolled infections, other autoimmune diseases, pregnancy or lactation were excluded. Diagnoses relied on clinical symptoms, serum thyroxine and TRAb, thyroid ultrasound and orbital computed tomography. PBMCs were isolated from around 10 ml of fresh peripheral blood by Ficoll-Paque density gradient centrifugation. Trizol reagent was used to extract total RNA, and RNA quality was then checked on an Agilent 2100 Bioanalyzer. Inclusive of the bounding cysteine and phenylalanine, the CDR3 is 14 residues long. Just the 42-base CDR3 DNA is kept, in frame starting at base 1. CDR1 is given as MNHEY and CDR2 as SVGEGT, both from the germline V gene. Trimming leaves V shorter by 2 bases and J shorter by 4 bases, with the junction holding 5 bases beyond the gene matches.

The chain links TRBV6-2 or TRBV6-3 with TRBJ2-7; 7 bases in the middle match TRBD1. The TCR originated in a young woman with Graves' hyperthyroidism. The specimen was blood. The bases are TGTGCCAGCAGTTACCGGACAGGAGATTACGAGCAGTACTTC. Its protein product is CASSYRTGDYEQYF.